This TCR beta chain was identified during a study of T cell changes during pregnancy in multiple sclerosis. TCRdb's table, derived via immunoSEQ multiplex PCR, lists solely in-frame clones and lacks some. Of 75,000 to 95,000 clones in the sample, around 90% were seen once. This sequence originates from a female donor with multiple sclerosis, enrolled in a pregnancy study. The sample was peripheral blood, taken in the first trimester of pregnancy.

The CDR3 DNA reads as TGTGCCAGTAGTATAAGGTTGGGTAGCGGGAGGTCCAGGGAGCTGTTTTTT. Encoded protein: CASSIRLGSGRSRELFF. V usage is TRBV19 and J usage is TRBJ2-2; 10 bases are a match to TRBD2. Germline trimming cut 2 bases from V and 9 bases from J; bases unmatched to any gene: 12. The CDR3 contains 17 residues. Germline V CDR1 and CDR2: LNHDA, SQIVND (reference sequence).